Each of the 6 T cell receptor beta chains below was sequenced from the same sample in a study of T cells in Graves' hyperthyroidism and ophthalmopathy. The investigators amplified TCR beta CDR3 regions from RNA transcripts. A set of HTBI primers served as the primers for a first-round RT-PCR of the TCR CDR3. A single record per CDR3 protein comes from TCRdb applying MiXCR to the multiplex PCR reads. This table has 700,000 or so distinct CDR3 sequences, more than 12% appearing once. Sequenced sample: blood. The receptor source for this set is a woman between 45 and 65 years old with Graves' ophthalmopathy.

The chain has TRBV28 and TRBJ2-1; the match to TRBD2 covers 11 bases. The germline V gene encodes CDR1 MDHEN and CDR2 SYDVKM. V dropped 5 bases and J dropped 5; count of bases not matched to a gene: 11. The CDR3 spans 17 residues. CDR3 nucleotide sequence: TGTGCCAGCAGTAACAGAATTAGCGGGAGGGCCAACAATGAGCAGTTCTTC. As protein: CASSNRISGRANNEQFF.

Comments on this clonotype: This may stem from a read error, because a much larger clone lies one nucleotide away. The chain joins TRBV6-1 to TRBJ2-5; TRBD2 agrees at 9 bases. Germline V gives CDR1 MNHNS, CDR2 SASEGT. This CDR3 spans 19 amino acids. The V segment lost 5 bases and the J segment 2 bases; nucleotides outside the gene matches: 18. The CDR3 DNA is TGTGCCAGCAGTCTTCGGACTAGCGAGAGAGGTCCCCCTCAAGAGACCCAGTACTTC. Its protein product is CASSLRTSERGPPQETQYF.

This clonotype was picked up many times. The V and J genes are TRBV2 and TRBJ2-7; D may be TRBD1 (6 bases). The germline CDR1 and CDR2 sequences are SNHLY and FYNNEI. Trimming removed 8 bases from V and 4 bases from J, with 12 bases in between. The CDR3 totals 12 residues. The CDR3 reads CASAYREYEQYF. The CDR3 bases are TGTGCCAGCGCGTACAGGGAGTACGAGCAGTACTTC.

This clonotype was recorded at least ten times. The CDR3 here is CASSTTSGGSQETQYF. CDR3 bases: TGTGCCAGCAGCACAACTAGCGGGGGAAGCCAAGAGACCCAGTACTTC. This chain connects TRBV7-2 to TRBJ2-5; TRBD2 aligns across 11 bases. The ends lost 5 bases at V and 1 base at J; junction bases unmatched: 6. Germline CDR1 is SGHTA and CDR2 is FQGNSA. This CDR3 has 16 amino acids.

This clonotype was seen more than once but under ten times. The chain is built from TRBV29-1 and TRBJ2-3, with D unresolved. The CDR3 is made up of 15 amino acids. CDR1 SQVTM and CDR2 ANQGSEA come from the germline V gene. With 2 bases removed from V and 0 bases from J, the gap between germline ends came to 12 bases. The CDR3: CSVESDTLSTDTQYF. The DNA for the CDR3 is TGCAGCGTTGAATCCGACACCCTCAGCACAGATACGCAGTATTTT.

This clonotype showed up many times. V gene TRBV7-2 combines with J gene TRBJ2-2, with 10 bases fitting TRBD2. There are 18 residues in the CDR3. V shed 2 bases and J 4 bases; nucleotides not matched to a gene: 10. Germline V gives CDR1 SGHTA, CDR2 FQGNSA. The DNA for the CDR3 is TGTGCCAGCAGCTTAAATCTAGCGGGAGTTTATGTCACCGGGGAGCTGTTTTTT. Amino acid sequence: CASSLNLAGVYVTGELFF.